This T cell receptor beta chain was documented in a study of T cell responses to AZD1222 COVID-19 vaccine. For the study at large: Pooled together were second doses at about 4 or about 12 weeks. Study results and limitations: Unmutated variant regions are reportedly targeted by nearly half of spike-specific TCRs. Across spike, vaccine-associated CD4 TCRs were found, dominant at 160-218 and 743-854.

The repertoire was sequenced with immunoSEQ multiplex PCR; TCRdb's copy has only in-frame clones and lacks some. The sample includes about 94,000 clones, 70% to 90% of them seen just once. As regards this clone: As yet, its antigen is unknown.

The CDR3 is made up of 16 amino acids. The TCR comes from an adult in good health. Sample: peripheral blood, taken on day 0 of AZD1222 vaccination. The rearrangement joins TRBV21-1 to TRBJ1-1. TRBV21-1 is shown as a pseudogene. The CDR3 sequence: CASSKGDFQGTTEAFF. The CDR3 nucleotides are TGTGCCAGCAGCAAAGGGGACTTCCAGGGAACGACTGAAGCTTTCTTT.